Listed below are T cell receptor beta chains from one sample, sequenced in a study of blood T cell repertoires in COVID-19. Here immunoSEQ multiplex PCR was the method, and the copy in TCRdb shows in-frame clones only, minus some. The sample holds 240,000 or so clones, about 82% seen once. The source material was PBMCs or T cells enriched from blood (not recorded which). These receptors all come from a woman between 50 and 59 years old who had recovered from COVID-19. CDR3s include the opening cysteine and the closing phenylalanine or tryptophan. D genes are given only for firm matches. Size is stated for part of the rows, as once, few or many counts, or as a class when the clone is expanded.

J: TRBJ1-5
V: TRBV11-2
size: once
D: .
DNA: TGTGCCAGCAGCTTAGGGCTGCGGGGGGGGAACAATCAGCCCCAGCATTTT
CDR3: CASSLGLRGGNNQPQHF

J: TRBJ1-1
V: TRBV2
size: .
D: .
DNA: TGTGCCACAGTCGCAGGGGCCCCTGTGTACACTGAAGCTTTCTTT
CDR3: CATVAGAPVYTEAFF

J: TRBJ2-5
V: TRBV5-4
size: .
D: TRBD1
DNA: TGTGCCAGCAGCTGGGGGACAGCCCAAGAGACCCAGTACTTC
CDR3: CASSWGTAQETQYF

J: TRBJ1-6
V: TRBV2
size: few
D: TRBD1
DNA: TGTGCCAGCAGTCGGACAGGGGCTAATTCACCCCTCCACTTT
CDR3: CASSRTGANSPLHF

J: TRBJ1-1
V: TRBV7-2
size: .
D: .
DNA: TGTGCCAGCAGCTTCAGGGGGAACACTGAAGCTTTCTTT
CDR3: CASSFRGNTEAFF

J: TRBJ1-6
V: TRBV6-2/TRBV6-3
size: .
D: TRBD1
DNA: TGTGCCAGCAGCCCACCGATTCGGGACAGGGGTCCATCACCCCTCCACTTT
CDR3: CASSPPIRDRGPSPLHF

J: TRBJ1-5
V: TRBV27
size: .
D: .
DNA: TGTGCCAGCGGGGGAGGAATTCAGCCCCAGCATTTT
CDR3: CASGGGIQPQHF

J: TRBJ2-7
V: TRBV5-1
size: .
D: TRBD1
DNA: TGCGCCAGCAGCTTAGGGACAGATCCTCGCGAGCAGTACTTC
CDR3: CASSLGTDPREQYF

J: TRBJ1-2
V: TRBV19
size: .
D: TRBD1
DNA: TGTGCCAGTAGTATCGGAACAGGGGTTGGCTACACCTTC
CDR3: CASSIGTGVGYTF

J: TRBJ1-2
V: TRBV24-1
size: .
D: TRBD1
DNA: TGTGCCACCAGTGACCCAACAGGGGACTATGGCTACACCTTC
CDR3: CATSDPTGDYGYTF

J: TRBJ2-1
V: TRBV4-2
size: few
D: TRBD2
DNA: TGTGCCAGCAGCTCCGGGACTAGCGGGCCCCACAATGAGCAGTTCTTC
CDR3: CASSSGTSGPHNEQFF

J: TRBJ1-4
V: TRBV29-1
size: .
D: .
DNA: TGCAGCGTTGAAGATCTCCGAGGGCCCCCTAATGAAAAACTGTTTTTT
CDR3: CSVEDLRGPPNEKLFF

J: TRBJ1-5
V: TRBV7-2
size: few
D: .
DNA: TGTGCCAGCAGCTTAGCTTCGAGGTCGCCCCAGCATTTT
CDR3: CASSLASRSPQHF

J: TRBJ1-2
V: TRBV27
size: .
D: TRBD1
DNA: TGTGCCAGCAGCGAACCGGGACAGGGTTCTGGCTACACCTTC
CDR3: CASSEPGQGSGYTF

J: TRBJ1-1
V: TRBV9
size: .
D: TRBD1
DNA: TGTGCCAGCAGTATAGGACAGGGGGCCACTGAAGCTTTCTTT
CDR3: CASSIGQGATEAFF

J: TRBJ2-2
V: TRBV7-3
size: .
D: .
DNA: TGTGCCAGCAGCCCCCGCGGCGGCGGAGCGAACACCGGGGAGCTGTTTTTT
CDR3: CASSPRGGGANTGELFF

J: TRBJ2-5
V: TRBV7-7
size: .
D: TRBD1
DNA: TGTGCTAGCAGCTTGGGCAGGGGGTCAGAGACCCAGTACTTC
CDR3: CASSLGRGSETQYF

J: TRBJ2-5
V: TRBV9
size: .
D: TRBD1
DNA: TGTGCCAGCAGCCCACTAGGGAACAGGGGACAAGAGACCCAGTACTTC
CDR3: CASSPLGNRGQETQYF

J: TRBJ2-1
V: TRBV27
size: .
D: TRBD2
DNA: TGTGCCAGCGGGCCAGGGAGCGGGGGTAGCTCCTACAATGAGCAGTTCTTC
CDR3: CASGPGSGGSSYNEQFF

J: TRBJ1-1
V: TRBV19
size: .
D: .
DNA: TGTGCCAGTAGTGACACATTGAACACTGAAGCTTTCTTT
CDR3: CASSDTLNTEAFF

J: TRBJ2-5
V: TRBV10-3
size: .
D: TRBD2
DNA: TGTGCCATCGGGACTAGCGAAGTCGTAGAGACCCAGTACTTC
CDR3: CAIGTSEVVETQYF

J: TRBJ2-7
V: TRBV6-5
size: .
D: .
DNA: TGTGCCAGCAGTTGGTCCCCGGGGTCGGGATCCGCCGAGCAGTACTTC
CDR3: CASSWSPGSGSAEQYF

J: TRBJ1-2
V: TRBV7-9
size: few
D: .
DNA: TGTGCCAGCAGCTTAGATTTTTCCGCAGACTATGGCTACACCTTC
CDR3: CASSLDFSADYGYTF

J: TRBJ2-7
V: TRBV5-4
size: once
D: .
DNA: TGTGCCAGCAGCTTGAACCAGGGCGAGCAGTACTTC
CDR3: CASSLNQGEQYF

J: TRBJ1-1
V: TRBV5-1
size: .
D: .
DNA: TGCGCCAGCAGCTTGTTCGCGGCCGGGTTGAACACTGAAGCTTTCTTT
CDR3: CASSLFAAGLNTEAFF

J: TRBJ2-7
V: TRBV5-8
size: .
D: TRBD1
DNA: TGTGCCAGCAGCTTGTTCGGGACAGGAAAGTACGAGCAGTACTTC
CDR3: CASSLFGTGKYEQYF

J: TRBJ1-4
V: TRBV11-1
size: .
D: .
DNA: TGTGCCAGCAGCTTAGGGACAACGGATAATGAAAAACTGTTTTTT
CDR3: CASSLGTTDNEKLFF

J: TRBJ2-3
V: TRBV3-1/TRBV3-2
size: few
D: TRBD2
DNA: TGTGCCAGCAGCGGGTGTCTAGAGCGGGGGGGCCCGTATACGCAGTATTTT
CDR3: CASSGCLERGGPYTQYF

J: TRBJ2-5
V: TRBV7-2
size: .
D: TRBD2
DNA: TGTGCCAGCAGCTTACAGGGACTAGCAGAAGAGACCCAGTACTTC
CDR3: CASSLQGLAEETQYF

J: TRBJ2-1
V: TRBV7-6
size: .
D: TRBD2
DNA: TGTGCCAGCAGCTTAGTTGGGACTAGCGGTCTGAATGAGCAGTTCTTC
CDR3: CASSLVGTSGLNEQFF

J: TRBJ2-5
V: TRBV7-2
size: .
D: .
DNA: TGTGCCAGCAGCCGGCACGGGAGTCAAGAGACCCAGTACTTC
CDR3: CASSRHGSQETQYF

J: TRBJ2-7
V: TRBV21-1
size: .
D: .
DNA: TGTGCCAGCAGCATTAATTTTCCCCTCGACAGATCCTACGAGCAGTACTTC
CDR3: CASSINFPLDRSYEQYF

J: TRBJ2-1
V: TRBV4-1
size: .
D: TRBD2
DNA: TGCGCCAGCAGCCAAACCGGGACTAAAGCCTATGAGCAGTTCTTC
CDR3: CASSQTGTKAYEQFF

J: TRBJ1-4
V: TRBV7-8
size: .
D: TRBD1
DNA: TGTGCCAGCGGGGAGACAGGGACTGAGAATGAAAAACTGTTTTTT
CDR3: CASGETGTENEKLFF

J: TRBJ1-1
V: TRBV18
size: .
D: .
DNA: TGTGCCAGCTCACAACTAGGGAGGGGGAACACTGAAGCTTTCTTT
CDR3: CASSQLGRGNTEAFF

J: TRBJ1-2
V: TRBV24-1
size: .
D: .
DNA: TGTGCCACCAGTGATTTAGCATTCTATGGCTACACCTTC
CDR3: CATSDLAFYGYTF

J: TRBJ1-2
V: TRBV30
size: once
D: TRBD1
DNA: TGTGCCTGGAGTCCTCTCCGGGACAGTGTCTATGGCTACACCTTC
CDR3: CAWSPLRDSVYGYTF

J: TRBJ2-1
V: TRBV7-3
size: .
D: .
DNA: TGTGCCAGCAGCTTAACACCAGGGACTCATGAGCAGTTCTTC
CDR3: CASSLTPGTHEQFF

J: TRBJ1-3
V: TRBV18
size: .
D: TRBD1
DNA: TGTGCCAGCTCACTCCTCCGGGACAGCTCTGGAAACACCATATATTTT
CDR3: CASSLLRDSSGNTIYF

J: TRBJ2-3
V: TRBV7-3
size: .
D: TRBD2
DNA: TGTGCCAGCAGCGGCGGGACTAGCGGAGCGGATACGCAGTATTTT
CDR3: CASSGGTSGADTQYF

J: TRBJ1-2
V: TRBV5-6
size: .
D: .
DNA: TGTGCCAGCACCCCAGGGGCAGTTCCCTATGGCTACACCTTC
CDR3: CASTPGAVPYGYTF

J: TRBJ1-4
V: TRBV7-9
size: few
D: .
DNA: TGTGCCAGCAGCTTAGGAGGTCACATCTACGAAAAACTGTTTTTT
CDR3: CASSLGGHIYEKLFF

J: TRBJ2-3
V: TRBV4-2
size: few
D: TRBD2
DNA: TGTGCCAGCAGCCAAGGGACTAGCGGGGGCGCGGGGACAGATACGCAGTATTTT
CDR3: CASSQGTSGGAGTDTQYF

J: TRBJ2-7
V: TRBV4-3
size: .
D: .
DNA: TGCGCCAGCAGCCAAGAAGGCTGGAGCGAGCAGTACTTC
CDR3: CASSQEGWSEQYF

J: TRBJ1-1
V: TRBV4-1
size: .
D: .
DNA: TGCGCCAGCAGCCAAGCCCAAATACAGATGAACACTGAAGCTTTCTTT
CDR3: CASSQAQIQMNTEAFF

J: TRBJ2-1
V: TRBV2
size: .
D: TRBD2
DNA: TGTGCCAGCAGTGAGGGCGGGAGGGCCTTTCATGAGCAGTTCTTC
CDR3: CASSEGGRAFHEQFF

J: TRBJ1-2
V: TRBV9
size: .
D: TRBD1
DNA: TGTGCCAGCAGCGATCCGGGACAGAGATTAGGCTACACCTTC
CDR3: CASSDPGQRLGYTF

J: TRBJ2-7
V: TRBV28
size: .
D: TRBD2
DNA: TGTGCCAGCAGTTCCCCTTTTAGCGGGACCTCCTACGAGCAGTACTTC
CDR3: CASSSPFSGTSYEQYF

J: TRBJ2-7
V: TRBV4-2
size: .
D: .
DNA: TGTGCCAGCAGTTCGCATGAGAGCTCCTACGAGCAGTACTTC
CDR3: CASSSHESSYEQYF

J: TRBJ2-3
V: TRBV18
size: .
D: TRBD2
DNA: TGTGCCAGCTCACGGCGGGGGGCCACAGATACGCAGTATTTT
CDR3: CASSRRGATDTQYF

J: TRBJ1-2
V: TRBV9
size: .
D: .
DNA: TGTGCCAGCAGCCCACTATCGGGCAGGGCTATAGGCTATGGCTACACCTTC
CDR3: CASSPLSGRAIGYGYTF

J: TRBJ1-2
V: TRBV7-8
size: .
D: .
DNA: TGTGCCAGCAGCTTAGAAGGGGACATCTATGGCTACACCTTC
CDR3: CASSLEGDIYGYTF

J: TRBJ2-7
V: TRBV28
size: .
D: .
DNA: TGTGCCAGCAGTTTAGCGGGTCTCTCCTACGAGCAGTACTTC
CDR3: CASSLAGLSYEQYF

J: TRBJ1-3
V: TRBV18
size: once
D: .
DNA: TGTGCCAGCTCAACAGAGATCGGCTCTGGAAACACCATATATTTT
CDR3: CASSTEIGSGNTIYF

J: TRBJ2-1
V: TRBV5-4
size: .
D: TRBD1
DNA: TGTGCCAGCAGCTTTGGGACAGGGGCCAACAATGAGCAGTTCTTC
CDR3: CASSFGTGANNEQFF

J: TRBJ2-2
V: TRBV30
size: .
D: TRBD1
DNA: TGTGCCTGGACCCAATCAGAGGACAGGGACACCGGGGAGCTGTTTTTT
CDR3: CAWTQSEDRDTGELFF

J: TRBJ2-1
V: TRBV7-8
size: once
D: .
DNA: TGTGCCAGCAGCTTAGACAAATACAATGAGCAGTTCTTC
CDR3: CASSLDKYNEQFF

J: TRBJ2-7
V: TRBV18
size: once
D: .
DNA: TGTGCCAGCTCACCACCGGGGCAACTCTCCTACGAGCAGTACTTC
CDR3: CASSPPGQLSYEQYF

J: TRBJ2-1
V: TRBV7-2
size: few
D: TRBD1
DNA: TGTGCCAGCAGCTTAGTCGGGACAGGGGAGCAGTTCTTC
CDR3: CASSLVGTGEQFF